This TCR beta chain appears in the sequencing data of a study of CD8+ T cells in alopecia areata. Study-wide background: Treated patients were scored for severity by percent of scalp affected.

V was pared by 5 bases and J by 0 bases, with 11 bases of the junction left unmatched. Germline values: CDR1 LNHDA, CDR2 SQIVND (reference sequence). The CDR3 is 17 amino acids. Extraction of RNA preceded its reverse transcription into cDNA, which served as the sequencing template. The assay was immunoSEQ multiplex PCR, and TCRdb's table has in-frame clones only and misses some. Here the sample spans 10,000 to 15,000 clones, approximately 71% being singletons. This clone was seen only a few times. As yet, its antigen is unknown. Notes on the study in general: Mice showed TCR sharing more clearly than patients did, possibly owing to HLA.

Treatment here: oral pan-JAK inhibitor, 5-10 mg twice daily. Peripheral blood and lesional scalp punch biopsies came from alopecia areata patients. This receptor was obtained from a human donor with alopecia areata. The chain couples TRBV19 to TRBJ2-3, with 7 positions matching TRBD2. The sample here was skin, taken at week 4, from a patient treated with tofacitinib. This chain's CDR3 is CASSPVSGTTSTDTQYF. CDR3 sequence (DNA): TGTGCCAGTAGTCCAGTCTCCGGGACTACTAGCACAGATACGCAGTATTTT.